This TCR beta chain appears in the sequencing data of a study of T cells in tuberculosis. As for the study in general: Sequenced TCRs come from CD1B-GMM tetramer-binding T cells. In South Africa, adults with active tuberculosis were compared with IGRA-negative and latently infected IGRA-positive adolescents.

The CDR3 is 14 residues long. CDR1 is LGHNA and CDR2 is YSLEER in the germline V gene. Trimming left V 0 bases short and J 4 bases short, with 9 bases between. Sequenced by immunoSEQ multiplex PCR; TCRdb stores in-frame clones only, minus some. The sample lists some 29,000 clones, around 91% occurring once. Each clinical donor contributed on average approximately 90,000 T cells from unsorted cryopreserved PBMC. The V and J genes are TRBV4-3 and TRBJ1-2; D possibly corresponds to TRBD1 (5 bases). The sequenced sample consisted of PBMCs. The clonotype originates from a donor aged 10 to 29 with latent tuberculosis or without tuberculosis infection. The CDR3 DNA reads TGCGCCAGCAGCCAAGATCTGACAGTCTATGGCTACACCTTC. It specifies CASSQDLTVYGYTF.